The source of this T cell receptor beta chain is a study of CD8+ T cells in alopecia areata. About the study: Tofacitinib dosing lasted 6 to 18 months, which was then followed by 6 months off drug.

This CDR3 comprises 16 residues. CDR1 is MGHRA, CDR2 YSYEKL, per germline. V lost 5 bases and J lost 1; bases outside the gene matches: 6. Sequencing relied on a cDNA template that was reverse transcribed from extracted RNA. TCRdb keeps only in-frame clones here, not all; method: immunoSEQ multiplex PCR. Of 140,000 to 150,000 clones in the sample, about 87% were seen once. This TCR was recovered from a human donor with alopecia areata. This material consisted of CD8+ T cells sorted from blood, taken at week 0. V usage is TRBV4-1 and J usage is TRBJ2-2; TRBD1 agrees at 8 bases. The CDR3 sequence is CASSLRTGMNTGELFF. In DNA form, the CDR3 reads TGCGCCAGCAGCTTGAGGACAGGGATGAACACCGGGGAGCTGTTTTTT.